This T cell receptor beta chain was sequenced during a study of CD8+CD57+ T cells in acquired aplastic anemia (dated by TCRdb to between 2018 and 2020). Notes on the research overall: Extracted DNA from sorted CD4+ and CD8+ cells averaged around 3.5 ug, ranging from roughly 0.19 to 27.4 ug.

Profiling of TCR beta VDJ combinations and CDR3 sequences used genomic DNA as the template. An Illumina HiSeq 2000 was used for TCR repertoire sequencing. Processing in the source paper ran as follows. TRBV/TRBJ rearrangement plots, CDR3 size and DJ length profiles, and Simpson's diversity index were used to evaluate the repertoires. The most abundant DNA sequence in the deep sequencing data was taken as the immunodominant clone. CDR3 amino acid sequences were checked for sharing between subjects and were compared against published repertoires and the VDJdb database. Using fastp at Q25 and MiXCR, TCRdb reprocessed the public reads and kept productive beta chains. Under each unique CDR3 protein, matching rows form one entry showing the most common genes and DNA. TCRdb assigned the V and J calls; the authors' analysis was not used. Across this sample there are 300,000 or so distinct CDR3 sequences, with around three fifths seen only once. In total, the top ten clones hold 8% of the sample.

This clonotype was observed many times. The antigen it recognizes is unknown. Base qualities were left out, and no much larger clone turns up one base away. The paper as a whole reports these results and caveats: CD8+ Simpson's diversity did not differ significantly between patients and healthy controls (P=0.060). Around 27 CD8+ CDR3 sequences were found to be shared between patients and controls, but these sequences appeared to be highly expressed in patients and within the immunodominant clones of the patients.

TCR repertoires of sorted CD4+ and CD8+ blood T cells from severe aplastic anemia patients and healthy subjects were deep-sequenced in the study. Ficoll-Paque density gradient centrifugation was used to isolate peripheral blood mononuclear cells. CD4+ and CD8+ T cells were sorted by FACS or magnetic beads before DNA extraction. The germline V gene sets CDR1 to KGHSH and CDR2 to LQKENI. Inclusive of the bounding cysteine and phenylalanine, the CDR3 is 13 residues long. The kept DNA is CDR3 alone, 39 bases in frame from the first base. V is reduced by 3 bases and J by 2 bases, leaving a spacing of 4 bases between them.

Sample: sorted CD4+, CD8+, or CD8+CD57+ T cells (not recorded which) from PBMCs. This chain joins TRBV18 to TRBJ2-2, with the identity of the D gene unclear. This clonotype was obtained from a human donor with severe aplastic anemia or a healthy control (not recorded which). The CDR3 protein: CASSPINTGELFF. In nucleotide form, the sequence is TGTGCCAGCTCACCCATTAACACCGGGGAGCTGTTTTTT.